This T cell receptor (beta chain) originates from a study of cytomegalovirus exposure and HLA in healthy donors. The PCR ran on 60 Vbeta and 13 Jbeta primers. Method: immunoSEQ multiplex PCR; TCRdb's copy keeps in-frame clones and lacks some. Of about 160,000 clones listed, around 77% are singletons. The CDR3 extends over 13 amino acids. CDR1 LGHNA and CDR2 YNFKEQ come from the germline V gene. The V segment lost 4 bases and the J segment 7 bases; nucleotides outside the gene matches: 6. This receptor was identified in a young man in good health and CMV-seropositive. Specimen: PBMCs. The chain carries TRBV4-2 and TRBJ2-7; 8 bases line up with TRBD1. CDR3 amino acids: CASSPGQGREQYF. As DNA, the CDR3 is TGTGCCAGCAGCCCTGGACAGGGTAGAGAGCAGTACTTC.